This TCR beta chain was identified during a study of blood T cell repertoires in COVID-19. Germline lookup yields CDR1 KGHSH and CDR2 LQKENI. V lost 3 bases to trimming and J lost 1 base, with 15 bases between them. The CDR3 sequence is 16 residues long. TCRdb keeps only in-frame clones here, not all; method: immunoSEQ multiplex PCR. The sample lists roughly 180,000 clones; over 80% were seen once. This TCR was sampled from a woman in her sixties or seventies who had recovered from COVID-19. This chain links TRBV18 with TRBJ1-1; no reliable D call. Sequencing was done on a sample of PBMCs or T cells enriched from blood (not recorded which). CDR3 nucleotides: TGTGCCAGCTCACCCCTGGTCGCCCGGGGGAACACTGAAGCTTTCTTT. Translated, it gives CASSPLVARGNTEAFF.